This passage covers 16 T cell receptor beta chains from one sample sequenced in a study of tumor and adjacent non-tumor tissue in lung cancer (dated by TCRdb to 2017 to 2018). RNA was isolated from bulk unsorted tissue, and RNA quality was assessed with a NanoDrop ND-1000 and an Agilent 2100. Libraries were constructed by multiplex PCR. For sequencing, an Illumina HiSeq 2500 was employed. Following protocols modified from ARM-PCR, the researchers constructed TCRbeta libraries through three rounds of nested PCR with primers (Table S4). TCRdb ran its own pipeline on the public reads, namely fastp trimming at Q25 and MiXCR clone calling, and kept in-frame beta chains. Rows with a matching CDR3 protein are joined into one entry that keeps the most common DNA and genes. Within this sample are some 200,000 distinct CDR3 sequences, with roughly 70% of them counted one time only. In total, the top ten clones hold 20% to 25% of the sample.

The sequenced sample consisted of lung tumor tissue. The receptors come from a man between 60 and 75 years old with non-small cell lung cancer.

The table lists this clonotype with a count of one. The chain is built from TRBV20-1 and TRBJ2-7; 7 bases fit TRBD1. This CDR3 region has 13 residues. Germline loops: CDR1 DFQATT, CDR2 SNEGSKA (reference sequence). V shed 5 bases and J 5 bases; nucleotides not matched to a gene: 9. CDR3 nucleotides: TGCAGTGCTGACAGGGAAGCCGGTCACGAGCAGTACTTC. Protein sequence: CSADREAGHEQYF.

This chain joins TRBV5-1 and TRBJ1-6, with D unclear. This CDR3 has 15 amino acids. The germline V and J ends were trimmed by 0 bases and 10 bases, with 14 bases remaining between them. CDR1 is SGHRS and CDR2 is YFSETQ in the germline V gene. The CDR3 DNA follows: TGCGCCAGCAGCTTGGTAGCCGGGCTAGGGTCACCCCTCCACTTT. Translated, it gives CASSLVAGLGSPLHF.

In regard to this clonotype: At one of its ends the junction is not consistent with the germline gene, which may arise from a read error. The chain employs TRBV5-1 and TRBJ2-3; D is unclear. Germline V gene lookup returns CDR1 SGHRS and CDR2 YFSETQ. The CDR3 consists of 14 residues. The chain's CDR3 is CASSMLPPLNTQYF. As DNA, the CDR3 is TGTGCCAGCAGCATGCTACCCCCCTTGAATACGCAGTATTTT.

Notes on this clonotype: Since a much larger clone is just one base distant, this may be a read error. The chain carries TRBV11-2 and TRBJ2-1, with D perhaps TRBD2 (7 bases). The CDR3 has 15 residues. The germline gives CDR1 SGHAT, CDR2 FQNNGV. CDR3 nucleotides: TGTGTCAGCAGCGGGATGACAGGCTCCTACAATGAGCAGTTCTTC. It translates to CVSSGMTGSYNEQFF.

The CDR3, as DNA: TGTGCCAGCAGCTTGGATGGTCTTCTGCAGTACTTC. As protein: CASSLDGLLQYF. V usage is TRBV5-4 and J usage is TRBJ2-7, with D hard to call. CDR1 and CDR2 from the germline V gene are SGHNT and YYREEE (reference sequence). V lost 0 bases and J lost 9, with 10 bases in between. The CDR3 loop spans 12 amino acids.

This clonotype has at least ten counts. The V call is TRBV6-1, the J call TRBJ2-1, with 10 bases matching TRBD2. V shed 4 bases and J 6 bases; nucleotides not matched to a gene: 6. Germline V gives CDR1 MNHNS, CDR2 SASEGT. There are 15 residues in the CDR3. The CDR3 DNA reads TGTGCCAGCAGTGCTCTAGCGGGAGCCCTCAATGAGCAGTTCTTC. The encoded protein is CASSALAGALNEQFF.

This clonotype was detected only once. At one end the junction does not follow the germline gene, possibly because of a read error. V usage is TRBV20-1 and J usage is TRBJ1-1, with 8 bases lining up with TRBD1. In germline, CDR1 is DFQATT, CDR2 SNEGSKA (reference sequence). This CDR3 region has 13 residues. This chain's CDR3 is CIVNRGLNTEAFF. In DNA, the CDR3 is TGCATTGTTAACAGGGGGTTGAATACTGAAGCTTTCTTT.

The rearrangement joins TRBV29-1 to TRBJ2-7, with D tentatively TRBD2 (6 bases). V was cut by 2 bases and J by 6 bases, with 23 bases left in between. This CDR3 spans 16 amino acids. Germline loops: CDR1 SQVTM, CDR2 ANQGSEA. The CDR3 is CSVELGRPGSVSEQYF. The CDR3 DNA reads TGCAGCGTTGAACTCGGGAGACCCGGGAGTGTTTCCGAGCAGTACTTC.

In the case of this clonotype: The junction differs from germline at one of its ends, possibly a read error. The V call is TRBV7-9, the J call TRBJ1-2; TRBD1 might be the D (5 bases). Per germline, CDR1 SEHNR and CDR2 FQNEAQ (reference sequence). This CDR3 has 15 residues. For the CDR3, the DNA is TGTGTCAGCACCATCTCAATAGGGGAGGTTGCTGGCTACACCTTC. Translation: CVSTISIGEVAGYTF. Looking up the rest from reference TRBV7-9 and TRBJ1-2 gives the full variable domain: DTGVSQNPRHKITKRGQNVTFRCDPISEHNRLYWYRQTLGQGPEFLTYFQNEAQLEKSRLLSDRFSAERPKGSFSTLEIQRTEQGDSAMYLCVSTISIGEVAGYTFGSGTRLTVV.

About this clonotype itself: Mismatch with germline at one junction end may stem from a read error. The chain links TRBV6-5 to TRBJ1-3; D not certain. Germline-derived CDR1 and CDR2 are MNHEY and SVGAGI. The CDR3 is made up of 12 amino acids. The CDR3 nucleotides are TGTGTCACCGAGGACGTTGGAAAGACCATATATTTT. It encodes CVTEDVGKTIYF.

The gene calls are TRBV20-1 and TRBJ2-3, with TRBD2 matching 8 bases. Trimming removed 4 bases from V and 1 base from J; junction bases left unmatched: 10. This CDR3 is built from 16 residues. Per germline, CDR1 DFQATT and CDR2 SNEGSKA (reference sequence). The CDR3 region has the DNA TGCAGTGCTACGCGGGGAAGGCGGGGGGGCACAGATACGCAGTATTTT. As protein: CSATRGRRGGTDTQYF.

A word on this clonotype: One junction end does not reproduce the germline sequence, and a read error may be involved. The chain joins TRBV28 to TRBJ2-1, with 9 bases lining up with TRBD1. The CDR3 spans 14 residues. Germline CDR1 MDHEN, CDR2 SYDVKM. The CDR3 bases are TGTGCCAGCAGTGACAGGGGGACCTACAATGTGCAGTTCTTC. It codes for CASSDRGTYNVQFF.

With regard to this clonotype: One junction end does not reproduce the germline sequence, and a read error may be involved. The chain has TRBV7-9 and TRBJ1-1; D unclear. The CDR3 is 13 residues long. Per germline, CDR1 SEHNR and CDR2 FQNEAQ (reference sequence). The CDR3 protein is CASSLQRNTEAFF. The CDR3 coding sequence is TGTGCTAGCAGCCTACAGAGAAACACTGAAGCTTTCTTT.

To note about this clonotype: This may arise from a read error, as a much more abundant clone is one base away. CDR3 sequence: CSVWTNEKLFF. CDR3 bases: TGCAGTGTTTGGACTAATGAAAAACTGTTTTTT. The chain employs TRBV20-1 and TRBJ1-4; D ambiguous. The germline gives CDR1 DFQATT, CDR2 SNEGSKA (reference sequence). The V gene lost 7 bases and the J gene lost 2 bases, with 5 bases spanning the gap. CDR3 length equals 11 residues.

This rearrangement joins TRBV11-3 to TRBJ1-4, with TRBD1 matching 8 bases. Germline V lookup: CDR1 SGHNT, CDR2 YENEEA. V was pared by 7 bases and J by 8 bases, with 18 bases of the junction left unmatched. CDR3 size: 17 residues. CDR3 region: CASIHAVTGVVLEKLFF. CDR3 nucleotide sequence: TGTGCCAGCATCCATGCCGTGACAGGGGTCGTATTGGAAAAACTGTTTTTT.

As concerns this clonotype: No conserved phenylalanine or tryptophan ends this CDR3, so it is likely a read error. The chain links TRBV11-3 to TRBJ2-6; D may be TRBD1 (6 bases). The germline V gene has CDR1 SGHNT and CDR2 YENEEA. The CDR3 runs to 15 residues. CDR3 sequence reads: CTSSLEQGGAKVLTI. The CDR3 nucleotides read TGTACCAGCAGCTTGGAACAGGGTGGGGCCAAGGTCCTGACTATC.